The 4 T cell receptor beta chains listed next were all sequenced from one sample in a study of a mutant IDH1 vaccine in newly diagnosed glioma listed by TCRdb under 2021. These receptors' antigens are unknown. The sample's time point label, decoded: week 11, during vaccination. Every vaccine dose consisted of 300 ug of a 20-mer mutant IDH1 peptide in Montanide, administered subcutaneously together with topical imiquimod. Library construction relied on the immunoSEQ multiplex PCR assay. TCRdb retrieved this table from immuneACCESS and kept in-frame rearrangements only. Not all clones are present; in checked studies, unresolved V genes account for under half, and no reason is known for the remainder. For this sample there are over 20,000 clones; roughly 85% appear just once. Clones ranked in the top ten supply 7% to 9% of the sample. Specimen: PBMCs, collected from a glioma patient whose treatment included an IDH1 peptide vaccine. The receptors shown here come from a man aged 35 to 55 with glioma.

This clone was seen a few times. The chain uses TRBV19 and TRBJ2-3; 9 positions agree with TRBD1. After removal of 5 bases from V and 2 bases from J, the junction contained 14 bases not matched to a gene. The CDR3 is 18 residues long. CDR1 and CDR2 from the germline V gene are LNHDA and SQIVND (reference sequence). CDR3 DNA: TGTGCCAGTAGTGGGGGACAGGGAGGCCACCCACACACAGATACGCAGTATTTT. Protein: CASSGGQGGHPHTDTQYF.

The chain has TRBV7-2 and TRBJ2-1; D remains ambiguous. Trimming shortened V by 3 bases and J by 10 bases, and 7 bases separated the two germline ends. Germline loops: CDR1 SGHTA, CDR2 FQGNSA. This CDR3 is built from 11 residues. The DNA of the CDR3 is TGTGCCAGCAGCTTTGGGCTAGAGCAGTTCTTC. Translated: CASSFGLEQFF.

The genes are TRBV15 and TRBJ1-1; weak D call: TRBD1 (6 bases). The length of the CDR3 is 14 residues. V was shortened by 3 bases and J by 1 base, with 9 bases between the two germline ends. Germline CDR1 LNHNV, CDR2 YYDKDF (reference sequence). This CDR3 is CATSRYRANTEAFF. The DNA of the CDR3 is TGTGCCACCAGCAGGTACAGGGCGAACACTGAAGCTTTCTTT. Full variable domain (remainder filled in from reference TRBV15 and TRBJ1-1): DAMVIQNPRYQVTQFGKPVTLSCSQTLNHNVMYWYQQKSSQAPKLLFHYYDKDFNNEADTPDNFQSRRPNTSFCFLDIRSPGLGDTAMYLCATSRYRANTEAFFGQGTRLTVV.

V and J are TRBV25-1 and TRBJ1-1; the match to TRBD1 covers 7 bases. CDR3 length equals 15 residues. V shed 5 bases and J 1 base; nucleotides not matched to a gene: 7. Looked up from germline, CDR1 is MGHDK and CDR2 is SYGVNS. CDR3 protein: CASSNLQGGNTEAFF. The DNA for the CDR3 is TGTGCCAGCAGTAACCTTCAGGGGGGGAACACTGAAGCTTTCTTT.